Given below is one TCR beta chain in context. Its cognate antigen is unknown. The data are from a study of cytomegalovirus exposure and HLA in healthy donors. As for the study in general: Falling in the Caucasian-associated ancestry cluster were about four fifths of under 500 genotyped donors.

V shed 3 bases and J 0 bases; nucleotides not matched to a gene: 1. Germline V gene sequence: CDR1 SGHDT, CDR2 YYEEEE. The CDR3 is 14 residues long. Regarding the study as a whole: CMV serostatus alone was available as immune exposure information. For most TCR beta V segments, an earlier analysis put the productive rate at about 90% or about 30% of the time. The authors enumerated 150 to 200 TCR beta chains as linked to cytomegalovirus.

Both 60 Vbeta primers and 13 Jbeta primers went into the PCR. Clones were sequenced by immunoSEQ multiplex PCR, and TCRdb holds only the in-frame ones, with some missing. The sample lists tens of thousands of clones, over 55% seen once, with 20% to 25% in the top ten. This TCR came from a woman aged 50 to 60 in good health and CMV-seropositive. Specimen: PBMCs. J is TRBJ2-3 and V is TRBV5-6; TRBD2 matches 7 bases. The CDR3 DNA reads as TGTGCCAGCAGCTGGACTAGTAGCACAGATACGCAGTATTTT. This codes for CASSWTSSTDTQYF.